One and the same sample provided the 24 T cell receptor beta chains below, sequenced in a study of T-cell reconstitution after alpha-beta-depleted transplantation in children. A library of TCRbeta sequences, prepared with unique molecular identifiers, was generated. In TCRdb, the PCR reads were re-called with MiXCR into one record per CDR3 protein. The data contain over 400,000 distinct CDR3 sequences, roughly 44% of them singletons. The starting material was PBMCs, obtained before TCRalphabeta/CD19-depleted stem cell transplant. These TCRs come from a girl aged 2 to 9 with aplastic anemia, due to receive a stem cell transplant.

This clonotype has at least ten counts. The chain couples TRBV5-1 to TRBJ1-2, with D uncertain. The V end was cut by 0 bases, the J end by 4 bases, with 7 bases between. Germline V gene lookup returns CDR1 SGHRS and CDR2 YFSETQ. The CDR3 contains 13 residues. The CDR3 region is CASSLDSSYGYTF. The DNA of the CDR3 is TGCGCCAGCAGCTTGGACAGCAGCTATGGCTACACCTTC.

The rearrangement uses TRBV20-1 and TRBJ2-7; D is unresolved. In germline, CDR1 is DFQATT, CDR2 SNEGSKA (reference sequence). Trimming removed 6 bases from V and 0 bases from J, with 12 bases in between. The CDR3 runs 13 residues. The CDR3 coding sequence is TGCAGTGCCGAACCCCCTAGCTCCTACGAGCAGTACTTC. Amino acid sequence: CSAEPPSSYEQYF.

This chain joins TRBV7-6 and TRBJ2-7, with TRBD2 matching 8 bases. Germline V gene lookup returns CDR1 SGHVS and CDR2 FNYEAQ. This CDR3 comprises 16 residues. Losses at the gene ends were 1 base for V and 0 bases for J; bases not matched to a gene: 5. As DNA, the CDR3 is TGTGCCAGCAGCTTAGGTCCAGCGGGAGTCTCCTACGAGCAGTACTTC. It yields the protein CASSLGPAGVSYEQYF.

The chain joins TRBV10-3 to TRBJ1-1; 10 bases are a match to TRBD1. From germline, CDR1 is ENHRY and CDR2 SYGVKD. The J segment lost 0 bases and the V segment lost 6 bases, leaving 1 base of the junction unmatched. The CDR3 length is 14 residues. The CDR3 coding sequence is TGTGCCATCAGAGGACAGGGGGTGAACACTGAAGCTTTCTTT. Translated: CAIRGQGVNTEAFF.

This clonotype was seen only a few times. The chain uses TRBV5-5 and TRBJ2-1, with 8 nucleotides matching TRBD2. V was clipped by 1 base and J by 6 bases; unmatched bases: 12. Germline loops: CDR1 SGHKS, CDR2 YYEKEE (reference sequence). The CDR3 has 17 residues. In DNA form, the CDR3 reads TGTGCCAGCAGCTTGCAACCGTACGGGAGGGCGATCAATGAGCAGTTCTTC. Translating gives CASSLQPYGRAINEQFF.

The rearrangement uses TRBV15 and TRBJ2-3; 7 nucleotides align to TRBD2. This CDR3 has 14 residues. With V trimmed by 8 bases and J by 3 bases, 8 bases remained unmatched. Germline CDR1 is LNHNV and CDR2 is YYDKDF (reference sequence). CDR3 sequence reads: CATRMGGGTDTQYF. The CDR3 DNA sequence: TGTGCCACCCGTATGGGCGGGGGAACAGATACGCAGTATTTT.

The gene calls are TRBV5-1 and TRBJ2-7; D uncertain. The germline CDR1 and CDR2 sequences are SGHRS and YFSETQ. The CDR3 sequence is 15 residues long. Trimming took off 0 bases at V and 1 base at J, with 11 bases between the two ends. The CDR3 nucleotides read TGCGCCAGCAGCTTGGCTGGGAAAGGTTCCTACGAGCAGTACTTC. Amino acid sequence: CASSLAGKGSYEQYF.

The chain recombines TRBV5-1 with TRBJ2-1; D may be TRBD1 (6 bases). This CDR3 is built from 14 residues. The germline V gene encodes CDR1 SGHRS and CDR2 YFSETQ. V was trimmed by 4 bases and J by 4 bases, leaving 12 bases between them. The CDR3, as DNA: TGCGCCAGCAGCCCCGGCGGACAGTACAATGAGCAGTTCTTC. It specifies CASSPGGQYNEQFF. Combining the CDR3 with reference TRBV5-1 and TRBJ2-1 gives the whole variable domain KAGVTQTPRYLIKTRGQQVTLSCSPISGHRSVSWYQQTPGQGLQFLFEYFSETQRNKGNFPGRFSGRQFSNSRSEMNVSTLELGDSALYLCASSPGGQYNEQFFGPGTRLTVL.

On this clonotype itself: The junction and the germline gene differ at one end; a read error may be behind it. The chain is built from TRBV5-1 and TRBJ2-1, with a tentative D call TRBD1 (6 bases). The CDR3 length is 15 residues. Germline CDR1 reads SGHRS; CDR2 reads YFSETQ. CDR3 sequence: CASSLLYRDNNKQFF. The CDR3 DNA follows: TGCGCCAGCAGCTTGTTATACAGGGACAACAATAAGCAGTTCTTC. The complete variable domain, with remaining parts taken from reference TRBV5-1 and TRBJ2-1, reads KAGVTQTPRYLIKTRGQQVTLSCSPISGHRSVSWYQQTPGQGLQFLFEYFSETQRNKGNFPGRFSGRQFSNSRSEMNVSTLELGDSALYLCASSLLYRDNNKQFFGPGTRLTVL.

The chain has TRBV7-2 and TRBJ2-7; possibly TRBD2 for D (6 bases). Looked up from germline, CDR1 is SGHTA and CDR2 is FQGNSA. The CDR3 covers 17 residues. The V end lost 2 bases, the J end lost 3 bases, and 20 bases lay between the germline ends. The CDR3 reads CASSLLRDERRIYEQYF. The CDR3 DNA sequence: TGTGCCAGCAGCTTATTGCGGGATGAACGGCGGATCTACGAGCAGTACTTC. The full variable domain, rest sourced from reference TRBV7-2 and TRBJ2-7, is GAGVSQSPSNKVTEKGKDVELRCDPISGHTALYWYRQSLGQGLEFLIYFQGNSAPDKSGLPSDRFSAERTGGSVSTLTIQRTQQEDSAVYLCASSLLRDERRIYEQYFGPGTRLTVT.

This chain joins TRBV5-1 and TRBJ2-3; possible D gene TRBD1, 6 bases. CDR1 SGHRS and CDR2 YFSETQ come from the germline V gene. There are 15 residues in the CDR3. Trimming removed 4 bases from V and 0 bases from J, with 12 bases in between. In DNA form, the CDR3 reads TGCGCCAGCAGCCCGCAGGACAGTAGCACAGATACGCAGTATTTT. This translates into CASSPQDSSTDTQYF.

This clonotype was observed at least ten times. V and J are TRBV20-1 and TRBJ2-7; TRBD2 agrees at 9 bases. The CDR3 has 11 amino acids. CDR1 is DFQATT, CDR2 SNEGSKA, per germline (reference sequence). V shed 6 bases and J 6 bases; nucleotides not matched to a gene: 3. CDR3 DNA sequence: TGCAGTGCAGGCGGGAGGGGCGAGCAGTACTTC. Its translation: CSAGGRGEQYF.

This clonotype has only one observation. The chain recombines TRBV7-2 with TRBJ2-1; 10 bases are a match to TRBD2. CDR3 size: 16 residues. Germline CDR1 and CDR2: SGHTA and FQGNSA. The junction had 10 bases not matched to a gene; V was cut back by 2 bases and J by 9 bases. This CDR3 is CASSLNGAGGEGEQFF. In DNA, the CDR3 is TGTGCCAGCAGCTTAAACGGAGCGGGAGGGGAGGGTGAGCAGTTCTTC.

J is TRBJ2-7 and V is TRBV7-9; 8 nucleotides match TRBD1. V was pared by 2 bases and J by 2 bases, with 5 bases of the junction left unmatched. The CDR3 covers 15 residues. Looked up from germline, CDR1 is SEHNR and CDR2 is FQNEAQ (reference sequence). CDR3 sequence: CASSLITGGPYEQYF. The CDR3 DNA is TGTGCCAGCAGCTTAATCACAGGGGGTCCCTACGAGCAGTACTTC.

The rearrangement joins TRBV5-4 to TRBJ2-1; 8 nucleotides match TRBD2. V dropped 3 bases and J dropped 8; count of bases not matched to a gene: 7. The CDR3 spans 14 residues. The germline CDR1 and CDR2 sequences are SGHNT and YYREEE (reference sequence). The DNA for the CDR3 is TGTGCCAGCAGCTCGTATAGCGGGGTAGATGAGCAGTTCTTC. The encoded protein is CASSSYSGVDEQFF.

The V call is TRBV12-3 or TRBV12-4, the J call TRBJ2-1, with TRBD2 matching 14 bases. The CDR3 covers 16 residues. Trimming at V came to 6 bases and at J to 8 bases, leaving 9 bases not matched to a gene. The CDR3 sequence: CASSPRTSGGRDEQFF. The DNA for the CDR3 is TGTGCCAGCAGCCCGAGGACTAGCGGGGGGCGGGATGAGCAGTTCTTC.

Here the CDR3 DNA reads TGCAGTGCTACCGGACCGATCAATCAGCCCCAGCATTTT. This sequence encodes CSATGPINQPQHF. The chain has TRBV20-1 and TRBJ1-5; D call uncertain. The CDR3 runs 13 residues. The germline CDR1 and CDR2 sequences are DFQATT and SNEGSKA (reference sequence). V gave up 4 bases and J gave up 3 bases, with 10 bases separating them.

V and J are TRBV19 and TRBJ1-2; no reliable D call. V lost 3 bases to trimming and J lost 8 bases, with 16 bases between them. Germline V lookup: CDR1 LNHDA, CDR2 SQIVND (reference sequence). There are 14 residues in the CDR3. CDR3 sequence (DNA): TGTGCCAGTAGTATTCCCGAGTACGTGGGGGGCTACACCTTC. Translation gives CASSIPEYVGGYTF.

This clonotype has just a few counts. This chain connects TRBV18 to TRBJ1-2, with D maybe TRBD1 (5 bases). V dropped 3 bases and J dropped 13 bases, with 18 bases sitting between them. This CDR3 contains 13 residues. Germline CDR1 KGHSH, CDR2 LQKENI. The CDR3 sequence: CASSPPGPWRSTF. CDR3 nucleotides: TGTGCCAGCTCACCTCCGGGGCCTTGGAGGAGCACCTTC.

Many counts were recorded for this clonotype. V gene TRBV28 combines with J gene TRBJ1-2, with D uncertain. V was shortened by 7 bases and J by 2 bases, with 11 bases between the two germline ends. Germline values: CDR1 MDHEN, CDR2 SYDVKM. The CDR3 extends over 13 amino acids. The CDR3 DNA reads TGTGCCAGCACAGAGGGTTTCAACTATGGCTACACCTTC. This gives the protein CASTEGFNYGYTF.

This clonotype was counted many times. The gene calls are TRBV29-1 and TRBJ2-2, with TRBD2 as a possible D gene (6 bases). Germline values: CDR1 SQVTM, CDR2 ANQGSEA. Trimming took 6 bases from V and 2 from J, leaving 16 bases between them. CDR3 length equals 15 residues. The CDR3 loop is CSVGGRSTNTGELFF. In nucleotides, the CDR3 is TGCAGCGTGGGAGGACGGAGTACTAACACCGGGGAGCTGTTTTTT.

This chain connects TRBV5-1 to TRBJ2-7; 8 bases match TRBD1. This CDR3 is 15 amino acids long. Germline V gene data show CDR1 as SGHRS and CDR2 as YFSETQ. Trimming at V came to 6 bases and at J to 3 bases, leaving 11 bases not matched to a gene. The CDR3 protein is CASTPGQGAVYEQYF. The DNA for the CDR3 is TGCGCCAGCACCCCGGGGCAGGGGGCGGTCTACGAGCAGTACTTC.

In its sample, this clonotype was seen a few times. Germline and junction disagree at one end, which may indicate a read error. The V gene is TRBV5-1, the J gene TRBJ2-7; 8 positions agree with TRBD1. CDR1 and CDR2 (germline): SGHRS, YFSETQ. The CDR3 spans 15 residues. CDR3 in amino acids: CASILRPGQDMKQYF. In DNA form, the CDR3 reads TGCGCCAGCATCTTGAGACCGGGACAGGATATGAAGCAGTACTTC.

This clonotype has at least ten counts. The chain has TRBV10-3 and TRBJ2-3; D is undetermined. The ends were cut back, 3 bases at V and 6 bases at J, with 4 bases in the middle. Per the germline V gene, CDR1 is ENHRY and CDR2 is SYGVKD. The CDR3 runs to 11 residues. CDR3 residues: CAISERDTQYF. The DNA for the CDR3 is TGTGCCATCAGTGAAAGGGATACGCAGTATTTT.